Shown below are 11 T cell receptor beta chains from a single sample sequenced in a study of response to subunit inactivated influenza vaccine. TCRdb processed the RT-PCR reads anew with MiXCR; each CDR3 protein has one entry. In the table there are 530,000 or so distinct CDR3 sequences, 12% of which are singletons. Sequencing used PBMCs from blood, obtained on the day of vaccination. These receptors were taken from a man aged 50 or older who received an inactivated influenza vaccine.

The V call is TRBV11-2, the J call TRBJ1-5; D is perhaps TRBD1 (6 bases). Germline V gene data show CDR1 as SGHAT and CDR2 as FQNNGV. Trimming stripped 2 bases from V and 2 bases from J, with 10 bases between. This CDR3 is 15 amino acids long. The CDR3 bases are TGTGCCAGCAGCTTATATGAGGGGGGCAATCAGCCCCAGCATTTT. Protein: CASSLYEGGNQPQHF.

The CDR3 region has the DNA TGTGCCAGCTCACCGGGACAGGGGGCTTCGAATGGCTACACCTTC. This encodes CASSPGQGASNGYTF. This chain joins TRBV18 and TRBJ1-2; TRBD1 aligns across 12 bases. The germline gives CDR1 KGHSH, CDR2 LQKENI. The CDR3 is made up of 15 amino acids. The V gene end was trimmed by 3 bases and the J gene end by 6 bases; junction bases not matched to a gene: 5.

This clonotype has only a few counts. The chain recombines TRBV5-1 with TRBJ2-7; 7 nucleotides agree with TRBD1. CDR1 is SGHRS, CDR2 YFSETQ, per germline. With 4 bases clipped from V and 0 bases from J, the junction kept 7 bases outside the gene matches. The CDR3 has 15 amino acids. CDR3 DNA sequence: TGCGCCAGCAGCATAAACAGGGGCAGCTCCTACGAGCAGTACTTC. It is translated as CASSINRGSSYEQYF.

This clonotype was found a few times. The V gene is TRBV5-1, the J gene TRBJ2-2, with unresolved D. Germline V gene data show CDR1 as SGHRS and CDR2 as YFSETQ. The CDR3 sequence is 15 residues long. Trimming took off 6 bases at V and 5 bases at J, with 17 bases between the two ends. The CDR3 loop reads CASTKVGRETGELFF. In DNA form, the CDR3 reads TGCGCCAGCACTAAAGTAGGAAGGGAAACCGGGGAGCTGTTTTTT.

This clonotype has only a few counts. The J gene is TRBJ2-1, the V gene TRBV14; 7 nucleotides align to TRBD1. The CDR3 covers 15 residues. CDR1 and CDR2 (germline): SGHDN, FVKESK. With V trimmed by 1 base and J by 1 base, 1 base remained unmatched. The CDR3 loop is CASSQGRGSYNEQFF. The CDR3, as DNA: TGTGCCAGCAGCCAAGGCAGGGGGTCCTACAATGAGCAGTTCTTC.

The chain employs TRBV9 and TRBJ2-7; a weak D match, TRBD1 (6 bases). Between the trimmed V and J ends, which lost 3 bases and 3 bases, there was a span of 19 bases. Germline V gene lookup returns CDR1 SGDLS and CDR2 YYNGEE. The CDR3 has 16 residues. The CDR3 loop is CASSAETGAAVYEQYF. The CDR3, as DNA: TGTGCCAGCAGCGCCGAGACAGGCGCCGCCGTCTACGAGCAGTACTTC.

The chain couples TRBV16 to TRBJ1-2; tentative D call: TRBD1 (5 bases). The CDR3 is made up of 15 amino acids. V lost 4 bases and J 0 bases, leaving 12 bases between the germline ends. Germline CDR1 and CDR2: KGHSY and FQNENV. CDR3 sequence (DNA): TGTGCCAGCAGCCCCCCCGACAGTCCTAACTATGGCTACACCTTC. Translation gives CASSPPDSPNYGYTF.

The chain links TRBV7-2 to TRBJ2-2, with TRBD1 as a possible D gene (6 bases). In germline, CDR1 is SGHTA, CDR2 FQGNSA. With 5 bases removed from V and 3 bases from J, the gap between germline ends came to 16 bases. The CDR3 contains 16 residues. The CDR3 nucleotides are TGTGCCAGCAGCCCTCAGGGGCGGTCCTACACCGGGGAGCTGTTTTTT. It specifies CASSPQGRSYTGELFF.

Turning to this clonotype: A read error may be the cause here, since a much bigger clone is one base away. The chain employs TRBV7-6 and TRBJ2-7; either TRBD1 or TRBD2 may fit D (5 bases each). This CDR3 is 12 amino acids long. The V gene lost 1 base and the J gene lost 5 bases, with 6 bases spanning the gap. Germline values: CDR1 SGHVS, CDR2 FNYEAQ. Here the CDR3 reads CASSLVGHEQYF. CDR3 DNA sequence: TGTGCCAGCAGCTTAGTGGGACACGAGCAGTACTTC.

This clonotype has just a few counts. V is TRBV15 and J is TRBJ1-1; D remains ambiguous. CDR3 size: 14 residues. Trimming took off 3 bases at V and 5 bases at J, with 13 bases between the two ends. Germline lookup yields CDR1 LNHNV and CDR2 YYDKDF (reference sequence). This CDR3 is CATSSAFVRTEAFF. CDR3 DNA: TGTGCCACCAGCAGTGCGTTCGTTCGGACTGAAGCTTTCTTT.

The chain is built from TRBV29-1 and TRBJ2-2; TRBD1 matches 9 bases. Per germline, CDR1 SQVTM and CDR2 ANQGSEA. CDR3 length: 16 residues. Trimming took 7 bases from V and 6 from J; bases not matched to a gene: 15. This CDR3 reads CSAQDRGTGRAGELFF. The DNA for the CDR3 is TGCAGCGCACAGGACAGGGGAACCGGGAGAGCCGGGGAGCTGTTTTTT.